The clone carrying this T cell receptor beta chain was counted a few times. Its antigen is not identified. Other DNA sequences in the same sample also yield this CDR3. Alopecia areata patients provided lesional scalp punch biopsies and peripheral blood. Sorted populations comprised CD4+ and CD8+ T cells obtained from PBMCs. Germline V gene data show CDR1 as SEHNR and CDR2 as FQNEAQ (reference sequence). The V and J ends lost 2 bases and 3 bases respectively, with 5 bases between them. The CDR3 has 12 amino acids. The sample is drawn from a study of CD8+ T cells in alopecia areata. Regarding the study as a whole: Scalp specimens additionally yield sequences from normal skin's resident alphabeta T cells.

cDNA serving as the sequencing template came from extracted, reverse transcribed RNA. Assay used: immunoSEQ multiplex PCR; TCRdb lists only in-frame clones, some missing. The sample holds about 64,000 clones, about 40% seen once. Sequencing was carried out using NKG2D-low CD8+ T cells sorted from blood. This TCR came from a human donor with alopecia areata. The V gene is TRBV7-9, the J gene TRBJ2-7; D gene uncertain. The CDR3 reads CASSLRGYEQYF. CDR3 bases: TGTGCCAGCAGCTTACGAGGCTACGAGCAGTACTTC.